Each of the 31 T cell receptor beta chains below was sequenced from the same sample in a study of technical replicates of blood from a handful of donors (TCRdb year 2017). The library relied on the immunoSEQ multiplex PCR assay. Entries here come from immuneACCESS through TCRdb and include only in-frame sequences with V and J called. Some clones fail to appear in such tables; in the studies checked, an unresolved V gene covers under half of the shortfall, and the cause of the remainder is unknown. The sample profile shows 65,000 to 85,000 clones; 96% of them were found once. 0.3% to 0.35% of the sample is held by the ten biggest clonotypes. Source material: T cells isolated from PBMCs. The receptor set was obtained from a human donor in good health.

The rearrangement joins TRBV20-1 to TRBJ2-7; D is ambiguous. Trimming took 3 bases from V and 3 from J, leaving 6 bases between them. The CDR3 has 11 residues. Germline CDR1 reads DFQATT; CDR2 reads SNEGSKA (reference sequence). In DNA form, the CDR3 reads TGCAGTGCTAGCGCCGGCTACGAGCAGTACTTC. Its translation: CSASAGYEQYF.

The chain uses TRBV9 and TRBJ1-1; a possible D gene is TRBD1 (5 bases). V was pared by 0 bases and J by 11 bases, with 26 bases between. This CDR3 is built from 17 residues. Germline assignment: CDR1 SGDLS and CDR2 YYNGEE. CDR3 in DNA: TGTGCCAGCAGCGTAGGACACAGGCCCTCAAACGAAGTAGACGCTTTCTTT. Amino acid sequence: CASSVGHRPSNEVDAFF.

Here the CDR3 DNA reads TGCAGCGTTGAAGCCCCGGCGGGCGAGCAGTACTTC. Protein product: CSVEAPAGEQYF. The chain joins TRBV29-1 to TRBJ2-7, with D possibly matching TRBD2 (5 bases). Germline CDR1 SQVTM, CDR2 ANQGSEA. The CDR3 contains 12 residues. V was shortened by 1 base and J by 6 bases, with 10 bases between the two germline ends.

The V gene is TRBV5-6, the J gene TRBJ1-3, with a possible D match to TRBD1 (6 bases). The V end lost 4 bases, the J end lost 4 bases, and 12 bases lay between the germline ends. Germline lookup yields CDR1 SGHDT and CDR2 YYEEEE. This CDR3 is built from 14 residues. CDR3 sequence: CASSKTGNGNTIYF. CDR3 nucleotide sequence: TGTGCCAGCAGCAAGACAGGAAACGGAAACACCATATATTTT.

This chain joins TRBV9 and TRBJ2-7; TRBD1 aligns across 10 bases. Germline values: CDR1 SGDLS, CDR2 YYNGEE. With V trimmed by 0 bases and J by 6 bases, 3 bases remained unmatched. The length of the CDR3 is 14 residues. This chain's CDR3 is CASSVGDRGTEQYF. The CDR3 DNA reads TGTGCCAGCAGCGTAGGGGACAGGGGAACCGAGCAGTACTTC.

This clone was recorded only once. The chain uses TRBV28 and TRBJ1-2, with 7 bases matching TRBD1. There are 12 residues in the CDR3. CDR1 and CDR2 from the germline V gene are MDHEN and SYDVKM. Germline trimming cut 5 bases from V and 8 bases from J; bases unmatched to any gene: 5. CDR3 nucleotides: TGTGCCAGCAGTCCCGGCAGGGGGGGCTACACCTTC. This codes for CASSPGRGGYTF.

This chain links TRBV4-1 with TRBJ1-1; D perhaps matches TRBD1 (5 bases). The CDR3 contains 15 residues. Germline V CDR1 and CDR2: MGHRA, YSYEKL. Trimming left V 0 bases short and J 4 bases short, with 12 bases between. The CDR3 region is CASSQERGWGTEAFF. In nucleotides, the CDR3 is TGCGCCAGCAGCCAAGAAAGGGGCTGGGGCACTGAAGCTTTCTTT.

This chain connects TRBV4-2 to TRBJ2-5, with 7 bases lining up with TRBD2. The CDR3 sequence is 14 residues long. Germline V gene data show CDR1 as LGHNA and CDR2 as YNFKEQ. J gave up 1 base and V 2 bases, and 1 base lay outside the gene matches. The CDR3 here is CASSQLAGQETQYF. The CDR3 region has the DNA TGTGCCAGCAGCCAATTAGCGGGCCAAGAGACCCAGTACTTC.

The rearrangement uses TRBV19 and TRBJ2-7, with D tentatively TRBD1 (6 bases). V was clipped by 3 bases and J by 0 bases, with 9 bases between them. Germline V gene data show CDR1 as LNHDA and CDR2 as SQIVND (reference sequence). The CDR3 length is 14 residues. CDR3 amino acids: CASSMGDTSYEQYF. The CDR3 DNA is TGTGCCAGTAGTATGGGGGACACCTCCTACGAGCAGTACTTC. The full variable domain, rest sourced from reference TRBV19 and TRBJ2-7, is DGGITQSPKYLFRKEGQNVTLSCEQNLNHDAMYWYRQDPGQGLRLIYYSQIVNDFQKGDIAEGYSVSREKKESFPLTVTSAQKNPTAFYLCASSMGDTSYEQYFGPGTRLTVT.

The chain carries TRBV7-2 and TRBJ1-5, with 9 bases lining up with TRBD1. This CDR3 is built from 17 residues. Germline V gives CDR1 SGHTA, CDR2 FQGNSA. V lost 6 bases to trimming and J lost 5 bases; unmatched junction nucleotides: 14. CDR3 sequence: CASSLNRDRVDHQPQHF. Written as DNA, the CDR3 is TGTGCCAGCAGTTTAAACCGGGACAGGGTGGATCATCAGCCCCAGCATTTT.

The CDR3 bases are TGTGCCAGCAGCCCAAACCCGACAGAGGCCATTGAAGCTTTCTTT. Encoded protein: CASSPNPTEAIEAFF. This rearrangement joins TRBV9 to TRBJ1-1; weak D call: TRBD1 (5 bases). The CDR3 is 15 residues long. Trimming took 4 bases from V and 7 from J, leaving 20 bases between them. CDR1 is SGDLS and CDR2 is YYNGEE in the germline V gene.

The chain is built from TRBV10-2 and TRBJ1-2; 7 bases are a match to TRBD1. The ends lost 5 bases at V and 5 bases at J; junction bases unmatched: 5. CDR1 is WSHSY, CDR2 SAAADI, per germline. CDR3 length equals 13 residues. The CDR3 sequence: CASSFDREYGYTF. The CDR3 region has the DNA TGCGCCAGCAGTTTCGACAGGGAATATGGCTACACCTTC.

The V call is TRBV2, the J call TRBJ2-5; no firm D call. Looked up from germline, CDR1 is SNHLY and CDR2 is FYNNEI. The CDR3 totals 12 residues. V lost 5 bases to trimming and J lost 6 bases, with 10 bases between them. This chain's CDR3 is CASSYGAQTQYF. CDR3 nucleotide sequence: TGTGCCAGCAGTTATGGAGCGCAGACCCAGTACTTC.

This chain uses TRBV5-4 with TRBJ2-6; no reliable D call. This CDR3 is 15 amino acids long. With 1 base removed from V and 0 bases from J, the gap between germline ends came to 5 bases. Germline V gene data show CDR1 as SGHNT and CDR2 as YYREEE (reference sequence). The CDR3, as DNA: TGTGCCAGCAGCTTGATCGTCTCTGGGGCCAACGTCCTGACTTTC. This encodes CASSLIVSGANVLTF.

V gene TRBV4-1 combines with J gene TRBJ1-2; D is unresolved. Per the germline V gene, CDR1 is MGHRA and CDR2 is YSYEKL. V shed 3 bases and J shed 2 bases, with 10 bases lying between them. This CDR3 has 14 residues. Written as DNA, the CDR3 is TGCGCCAGCAGCCACAACAGAATAAACTATGGCTACACCTTC. Its protein is CASSHNRINYGYTF.

The V gene is TRBV14, the J gene TRBJ2-7; D gene unclear. V lost 1 base and J lost 6, with 4 bases in between. CDR1 is SGHDN, CDR2 FVKESK, per germline. The CDR3 sequence is 11 residues long. The chain's CDR3 is CASSQASEQYF. The CDR3 nucleotides read TGTGCCAGCAGCCAAGCGTCCGAGCAGTACTTC.

The gene calls are TRBV29-1 and TRBJ1-1; TRBD1 aligns across 9 bases. Germline V gene lookup returns CDR1 SQVTM and CDR2 ANQGSEA. This CDR3 region has 14 residues. Trimming removed 5 bases from V and 6 bases from J; junction bases left unmatched: 10. CDR3 residues: CSVPPRTGASEAFF. In DNA, the CDR3 is TGCAGCGTTCCGCCCAGGACAGGGGCCTCTGAAGCTTTCTTT.

J is TRBJ1-1 and V is TRBV18; D is undetermined. Germline V gene lookup returns CDR1 KGHSH and CDR2 LQKENI. Trimming left V 6 bases short and J 7 bases short, with 15 bases between. The length of the CDR3 is 13 residues. CDR3 DNA: TGTGCCAGCTCCCCCTTCCGGGAAGGTGAAGCTTTCTTT. This codes for CASSPFREGEAFF.

This rearrangement joins TRBV30 to TRBJ1-5, with D unresolved. Per germline, CDR1 GTSNPN and CDR2 SVGIG (reference sequence). V was shortened by 1 base and J by 6 bases, with 7 bases between the two germline ends. The length of the CDR3 is 12 residues. CDR3 amino acids: CAWSAMAQPQHF. The CDR3 DNA reads TGTGCCTGGAGTGCGATGGCTCAGCCCCAGCATTTT. Full variable domain (missing parts from reference TRBV30 and TRBJ1-5): SQTIHQWPATLVQPVGSPLSLECTVEGTSNPNLYWYRQAAGRGLQLLFYSVGIGQISSEVPQNLSASRPQDRQFILSSKKLLLSDSGFYLCAWSAMAQPQHFGDGTRLSIL.

The chain links TRBV27 to TRBJ2-7; 7 positions agree with TRBD1. This CDR3 contains 16 residues. The J segment lost 0 bases and the V segment lost 5 bases, leaving 10 bases of the junction unmatched. Germline CDR1 reads MNHEY; CDR2 reads SMNVEV (reference sequence). The CDR3 protein is CASSAYYRGPSYEQYF. CDR3 sequence (DNA): TGTGCCAGCAGTGCGTACTACAGGGGCCCCTCCTACGAGCAGTACTTC.

With respect to this clone: Other nucleotide sequences from this sample produce the same CDR3. The chain employs TRBV9 and TRBJ1-4; D remains ambiguous. The germline V and J ends were trimmed by 0 bases and 4 bases, with 10 bases remaining between them. CDR3 length equals 15 residues. Germline V CDR1 and CDR2: SGDLS, YYNGEE. The CDR3 reads CASSVDEGLNEKLFF. The CDR3 coding sequence is TGTGCCAGCAGCGTAGACGAAGGACTTAATGAAAAACTGTTTTTT.

This chain uses TRBV4-3 with TRBJ1-3; 7 bases match TRBD1. Looked up from germline, CDR1 is LGHNA and CDR2 is YSLEER. V dropped 2 bases and J dropped 3; count of bases not matched to a gene: 7. This CDR3 has 16 amino acids. The CDR3 loop is CASSQLQGLGGNTIYF. CDR3 bases: TGCGCCAGCAGCCAATTACAGGGGCTGGGTGGAAACACCATATATTTT.

The chain uses TRBV19 and TRBJ1-1; 7 nucleotides agree with TRBD1. Germline CDR1 LNHDA, CDR2 SQIVND (reference sequence). CDR3 length: 15 amino acids. Trimming at V came to 0 bases and at J to 7 bases, leaving 8 bases not matched to a gene. The CDR3 region is CASSIDRGATSEAFF. For the CDR3, the DNA is TGTGCCAGTAGTATAGACAGGGGGGCGACAAGTGAAGCTTTCTTT.

The chain recombines TRBV6-6 with TRBJ2-5; TRBD1 is a possible D gene (5 bases). Deletions cut 0 bases from V and 5 bases from J, with 7 bases between. From germline, CDR1 is MNHNY and CDR2 SVGAGI (reference sequence). The CDR3 is 13 amino acids. This chain's CDR3 is CASSYSGDETQYF. The CDR3 DNA sequence: TGTGCCAGCAGTTACTCAGGGGATGAGACCCAGTACTTC.

V is TRBV27 and J is TRBJ1-2, with 8 nucleotides matching TRBD1. J gave up 5 bases and V 6 bases, and 8 bases lay outside the gene matches. Germline-derived CDR1 and CDR2 are MNHEY and SMNVEV (reference sequence). The CDR3 loop spans 14 amino acids. The CDR3: CASSTGTGLYGYTF. The CDR3 coding sequence is TGTGCCAGCAGCACCGGGACAGGCCTTTATGGCTACACCTTC.

The CDR3 spells CAWSPPGEETQYF. As DNA, the CDR3 is TGTGCCTGGAGTCCCCCCGGAGAAGAGACCCAGTACTTC. The rearrangement uses TRBV30 and TRBJ2-5; D remains unclear. The CDR3 is 13 amino acids. Germline V gene sequence: CDR1 GTSNPN, CDR2 SVGIG (reference sequence). Between the trimmed V and J ends, which lost 2 bases and 3 bases, there was a span of 10 bases.

This chain connects TRBV2 to TRBJ1-1, with TRBD1 matching over 7 bases. The CDR3 totals 15 residues. V dropped 6 bases and J dropped 3; count of bases not matched to a gene: 10. Germline CDR1 SNHLY, CDR2 FYNNEI. The CDR3, as DNA: TGTGCCAGCAGACCTCTTAAAGACAGGGACACTGAAGCTTTCTTT. Protein product: CASRPLKDRDTEAFF.

The CDR3 loop reads CATSRGLSGGYSRNTIYF. The CDR3 nucleotides are TGTGCCACCAGCAGGGGCCTGAGTGGGGGCTACTCGAGAAACACCATATATTTT. The chain employs TRBV15 and TRBJ1-3; tentatively, D is TRBD1 (6 bases). The germline gives CDR1 LNHNV, CDR2 YYDKDF (reference sequence). V was clipped by 3 bases and J by 5 bases, with 23 bases between them. This CDR3 contains 18 residues.

The V call is TRBV14, the J call TRBJ1-2; D is uncertain. Germline V gene lookup returns CDR1 SGHDN and CDR2 FVKESK. The CDR3 extends over 14 amino acids. Trimming removed 0 bases at V and 6 bases at J, with 11 bases between. CDR3 bases: TGTGCCAGCAGCCAAGATGGGCTATGGGATGGCTACACCTTC. Translated: CASSQDGLWDGYTF.

The gene calls are TRBV19 and TRBJ1-1, with D possibly being TRBD1 (6 bases). The CDR3 has 15 residues. V was clipped by 1 base and J by 0 bases, with 9 bases between them. CDR1 and CDR2 from the germline V gene are LNHDA and SQIVND (reference sequence). In nucleotides, the CDR3 is TGTGCCAGTAGTATAGTAGGGGGTTTGAACACTGAAGCTTTCTTT. Its translation: CASSIVGGLNTEAFF.

This rearrangement joins TRBV11-2 to TRBJ1-1; D unresolved. This CDR3 has 14 amino acids. V was shortened by 1 base and J by 8 bases, with 14 bases between the two germline ends. The germline CDR1 and CDR2 sequences are SGHAT and FQNNGV. CDR3 loop: CASSLATAYIEAFF. The CDR3 DNA reads as TGTGCCAGCAGCTTAGCCACAGCCTACATCGAAGCTTTCTTT.